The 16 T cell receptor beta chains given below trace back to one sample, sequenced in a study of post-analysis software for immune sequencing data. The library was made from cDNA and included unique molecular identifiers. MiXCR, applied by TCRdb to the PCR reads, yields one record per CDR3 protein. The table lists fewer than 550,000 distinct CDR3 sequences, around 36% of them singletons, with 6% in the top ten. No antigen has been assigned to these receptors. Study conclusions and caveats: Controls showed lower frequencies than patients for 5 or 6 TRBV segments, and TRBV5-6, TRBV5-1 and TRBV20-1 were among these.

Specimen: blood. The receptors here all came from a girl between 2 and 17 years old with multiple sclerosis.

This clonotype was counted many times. The CDR3 loop is CASSPTTGTIANYGYTF. CDR3 sequence (DNA): TGCGCCAGCAGCCCCACTACCGGGACAATCGCTAACTATGGCTACACCTTC. J is TRBJ1-2 and V is TRBV4-1; D might be TRBD1 (6 bases). Deletions cut 4 bases from V and 0 bases from J, with 18 bases between. Germline loops: CDR1 MGHRA, CDR2 YSYEKL. There are 17 residues in the CDR3.

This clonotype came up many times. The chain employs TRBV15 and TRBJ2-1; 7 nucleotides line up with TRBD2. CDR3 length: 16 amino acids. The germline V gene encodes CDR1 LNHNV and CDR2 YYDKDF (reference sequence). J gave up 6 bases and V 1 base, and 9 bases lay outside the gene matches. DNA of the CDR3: TGTGCCACCAGCAGAGTAAGCAGCGGGGTAATCAATGAGCAGTTCTTC. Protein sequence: CATSRVSSGVINEQFF.

This chain's CDR3 is CASSLALAGEQETQYF. CDR3 DNA sequence: TGTGCCAGCAGCTTAGCGCTAGCGGGGGAACAAGAGACCCAGTACTTC. The J gene is TRBJ2-5, the V gene TRBV7-9; TRBD2 agrees at 10 bases. This CDR3 is built from 16 residues. Trimming at V came to 0 bases and at J to 2 bases, leaving 3 bases not matched to a gene. Germline V gene data show CDR1 as SEHNR and CDR2 as FQNEAQ (reference sequence).

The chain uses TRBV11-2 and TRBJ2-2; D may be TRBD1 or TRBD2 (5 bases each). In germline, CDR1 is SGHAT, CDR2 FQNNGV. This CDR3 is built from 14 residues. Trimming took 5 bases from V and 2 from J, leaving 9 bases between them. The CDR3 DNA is TGTGCCAGCAGCCGGGACGGTAACACCGGGGAGCTGTTTTTT. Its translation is CASSRDGNTGELFF.

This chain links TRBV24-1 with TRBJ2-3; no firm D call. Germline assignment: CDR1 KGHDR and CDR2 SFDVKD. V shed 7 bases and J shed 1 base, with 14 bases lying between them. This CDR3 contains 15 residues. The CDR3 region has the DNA TGTGCCACCAGCCATCCTAAAGGCGGCACAGATACGCAGTATTTT. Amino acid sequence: CATSHPKGGTDTQYF.

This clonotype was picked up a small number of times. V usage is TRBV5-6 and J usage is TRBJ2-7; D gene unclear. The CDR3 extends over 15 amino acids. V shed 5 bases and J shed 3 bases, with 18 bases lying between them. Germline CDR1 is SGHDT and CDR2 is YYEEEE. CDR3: CASRRVSTLYYEQYF. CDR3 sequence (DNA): TGTGCCAGCAGAAGAGTCAGCACTCTCTACTACGAGCAGTACTTC. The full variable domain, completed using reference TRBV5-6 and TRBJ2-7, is DAGVTQSPTHLIKTRGQQVTLRCSPKSGHDTVSWYQQALGQGPQFIFQYYEEEERQRGNFPDRFSGHQFPNYSSELNVNALLLGDSALYLCASRRVSTLYYEQYFGPGTRLTVT.

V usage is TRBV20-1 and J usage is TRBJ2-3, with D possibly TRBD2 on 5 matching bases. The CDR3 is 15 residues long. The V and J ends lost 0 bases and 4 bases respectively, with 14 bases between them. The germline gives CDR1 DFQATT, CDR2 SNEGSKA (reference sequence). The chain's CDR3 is CSAREVEVFPDTQYF. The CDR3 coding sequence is TGCAGTGCTAGAGAAGTGGAGGTCTTCCCAGATACGCAGTATTTT.

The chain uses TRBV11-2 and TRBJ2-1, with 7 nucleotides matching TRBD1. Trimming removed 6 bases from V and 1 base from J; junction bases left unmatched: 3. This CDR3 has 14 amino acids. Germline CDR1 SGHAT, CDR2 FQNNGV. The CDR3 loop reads CASRQGQSYNEQFF. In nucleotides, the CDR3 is TGTGCCAGCAGACAGGGGCAGTCCTACAATGAGCAGTTCTTC.

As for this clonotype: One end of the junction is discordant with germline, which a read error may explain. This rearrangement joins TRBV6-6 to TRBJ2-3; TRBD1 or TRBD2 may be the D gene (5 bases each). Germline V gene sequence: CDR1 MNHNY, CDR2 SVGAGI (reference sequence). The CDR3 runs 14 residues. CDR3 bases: TGTGTCAGCAGTCTCCCGGGACCCTCGGATACGCAGTATTTT. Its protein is CVSSLPGPSDTQYF.

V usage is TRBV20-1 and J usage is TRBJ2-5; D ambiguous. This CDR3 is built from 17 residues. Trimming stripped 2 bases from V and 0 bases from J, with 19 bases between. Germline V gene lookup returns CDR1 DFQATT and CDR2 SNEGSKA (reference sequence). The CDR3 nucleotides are TGCAGTGCTAGATGGGCCAAGGCGAACTGGTACCAAGAGACCCAGTACTTC. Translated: CSARWAKANWYQETQYF.

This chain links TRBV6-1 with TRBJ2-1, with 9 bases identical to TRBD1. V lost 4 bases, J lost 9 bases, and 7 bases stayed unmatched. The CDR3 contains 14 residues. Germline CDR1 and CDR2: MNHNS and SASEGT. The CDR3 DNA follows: TGTGCCAGCAGTGGAGCCGGGACAGGGAGTGAGCAGTTCTTC. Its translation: CASSGAGTGSEQFF.

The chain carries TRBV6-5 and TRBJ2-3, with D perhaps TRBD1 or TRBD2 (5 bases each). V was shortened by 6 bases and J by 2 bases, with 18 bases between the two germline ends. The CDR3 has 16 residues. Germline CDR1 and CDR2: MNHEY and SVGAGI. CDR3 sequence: CASRSVRLGDTDTQYF. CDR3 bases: TGTGCCAGCAGATCGGTTAGGTTGGGGGACACAGATACGCAGTATTTT.

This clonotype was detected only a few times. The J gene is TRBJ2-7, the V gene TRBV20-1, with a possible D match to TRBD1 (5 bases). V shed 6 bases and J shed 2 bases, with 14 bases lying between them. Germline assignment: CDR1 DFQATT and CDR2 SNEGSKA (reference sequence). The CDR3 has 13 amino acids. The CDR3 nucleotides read TGCAGTGCAGGGGCAGGGATTACCTACGAGCAGTACTTC. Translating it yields CSAGAGITYEQYF.

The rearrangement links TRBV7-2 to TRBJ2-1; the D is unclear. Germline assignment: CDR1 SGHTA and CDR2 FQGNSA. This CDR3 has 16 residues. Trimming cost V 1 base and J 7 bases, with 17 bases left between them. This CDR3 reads CASSLDIARISNEQFF. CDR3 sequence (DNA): TGTGCCAGCAGCTTAGATATCGCGAGAATCTCGAATGAGCAGTTCTTC.

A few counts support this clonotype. Written as DNA, the CDR3 is TGTGCCAGCAGTACCTATAAGGACGGGAAAAAAGGAGGGACCCAGTACTTC. As protein: CASSTYKDGKKGGTQYF. The genes are TRBV6-2 or TRBV6-3 and TRBJ2-5, with D maybe TRBD2 (5 bases). The germline V and J ends were trimmed by 5 bases and 7 bases, with 26 bases remaining between them. This CDR3 has 17 amino acids. Germline CDR1 reads MNHEY; CDR2 reads SVGEGT.

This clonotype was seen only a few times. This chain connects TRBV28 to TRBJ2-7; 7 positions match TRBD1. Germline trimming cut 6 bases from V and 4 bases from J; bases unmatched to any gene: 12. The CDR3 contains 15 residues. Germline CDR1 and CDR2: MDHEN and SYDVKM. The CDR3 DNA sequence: TGTGCCAGCAGGCCACAGGGGAAGTCCCTTTACGAGCAGTACTTC. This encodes CASRPQGKSLYEQYF.